This T cell receptor beta chain was captured in a study of blood T cell repertoires in COVID-19. Study at large: Acute and convalescent COVID-19 samples came from the United States, Italy and Spain. Sources were T cells, B-cell-depleted T cells, or PBMCs; the material itself was cDNA or gDNA.

This clone was picked up one time. The study recruited people aged roughly 18 to 89 years across more than 20 US areas. Only in-frame clones appear in the TCRdb table, and some are missing; sequencing was by immunoSEQ multiplex PCR. Of 180,000 or so clones listed, around 80% are singletons. The V end was cut by 4 bases, the J end by 4 bases, with 19 bases between. Germline CDR1 and CDR2: SGHAT and FQNNGV. The CDR3 consists of 16 residues. The sequenced sample consisted of PBMCs or T cells enriched from blood (not recorded which). The receptor comes from a woman aged 55 to 70 who had recovered from COVID-19. The gene calls are TRBV11-2 and TRBJ2-5; TRBD2 is a possible D gene (6 bases). The CDR3 DNA sequence: TGTGCCAGCAGCTGGGGGTATGGGGGGAAAAGAGAGACCCAGTACTTC. The encoded protein is CASSWGYGGKRETQYF.